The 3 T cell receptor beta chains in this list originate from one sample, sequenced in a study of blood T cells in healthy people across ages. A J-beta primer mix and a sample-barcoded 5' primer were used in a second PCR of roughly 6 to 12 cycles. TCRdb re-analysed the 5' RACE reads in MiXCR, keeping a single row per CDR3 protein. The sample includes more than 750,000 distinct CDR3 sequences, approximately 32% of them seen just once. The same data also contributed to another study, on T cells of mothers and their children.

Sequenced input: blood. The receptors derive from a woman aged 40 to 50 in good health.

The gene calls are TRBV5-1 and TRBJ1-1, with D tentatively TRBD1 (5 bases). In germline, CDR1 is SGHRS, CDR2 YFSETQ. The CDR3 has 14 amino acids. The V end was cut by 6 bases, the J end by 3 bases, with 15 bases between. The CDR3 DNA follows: TGCGCCAGCAATACTCTCGACAGAGACACTGAAGCTTTCTTT. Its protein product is CASNTLDRDTEAFF.

This CDR3 reads CATSGEGQTSSYEQYF. Written as DNA, the CDR3 is TGTGCCACCAGTGGAGAGGGACAGACGAGCTCCTACGAGCAGTACTTC. The V call is TRBV24-1, the J call TRBJ2-7; 7 bases are a match to TRBD1. With V trimmed by 5 bases and J by 0 bases, 9 bases remained unmatched. Germline CDR1 and CDR2: KGHDR and SFDVKD. This CDR3 spans 16 amino acids.

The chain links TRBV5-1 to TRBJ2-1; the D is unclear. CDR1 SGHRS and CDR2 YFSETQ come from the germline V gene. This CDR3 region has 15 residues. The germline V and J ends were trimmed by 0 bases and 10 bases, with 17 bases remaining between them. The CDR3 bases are TGCGCCAGCAGCTTGGTTTTCCAGGAGACCTACGAGCAGTTCTTC. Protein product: CASSLVFQETYEQFF. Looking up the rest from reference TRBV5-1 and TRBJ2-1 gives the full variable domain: KAGVTQTPRYLIKTRGQQVTLSCSPISGHRSVSWYQQTPGQGLQFLFEYFSETQRNKGNFPGRFSGRQFSNSRSEMNVSTLELGDSALYLCASSLVFQETYEQFFGPGTRLTVL.